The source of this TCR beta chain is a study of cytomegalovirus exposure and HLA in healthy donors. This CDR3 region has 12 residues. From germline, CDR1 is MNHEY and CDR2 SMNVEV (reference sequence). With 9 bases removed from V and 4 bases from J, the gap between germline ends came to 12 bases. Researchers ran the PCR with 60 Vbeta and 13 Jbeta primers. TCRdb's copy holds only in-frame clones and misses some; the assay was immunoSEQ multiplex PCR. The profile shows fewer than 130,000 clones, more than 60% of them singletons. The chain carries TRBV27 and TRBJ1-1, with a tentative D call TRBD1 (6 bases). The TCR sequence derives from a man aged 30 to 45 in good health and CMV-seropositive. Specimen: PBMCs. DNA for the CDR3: TGTGCCAGTGCGGACAGTCCCACTGAAGCTTTCTTT. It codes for CASADSPTEAFF.